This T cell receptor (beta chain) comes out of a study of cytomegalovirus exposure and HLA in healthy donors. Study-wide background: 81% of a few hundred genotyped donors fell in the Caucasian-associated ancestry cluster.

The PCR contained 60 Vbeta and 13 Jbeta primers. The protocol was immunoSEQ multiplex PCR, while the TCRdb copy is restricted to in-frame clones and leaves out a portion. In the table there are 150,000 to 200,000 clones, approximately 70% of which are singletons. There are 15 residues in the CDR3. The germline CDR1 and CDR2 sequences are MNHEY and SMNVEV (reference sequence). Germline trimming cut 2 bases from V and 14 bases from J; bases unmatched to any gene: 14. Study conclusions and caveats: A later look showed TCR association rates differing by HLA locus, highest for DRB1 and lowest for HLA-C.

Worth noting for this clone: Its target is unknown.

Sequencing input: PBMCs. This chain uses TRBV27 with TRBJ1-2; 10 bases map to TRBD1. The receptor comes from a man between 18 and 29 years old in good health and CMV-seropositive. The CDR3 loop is CASSLQAGTGVLETF. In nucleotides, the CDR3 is TGTGCCAGCAGTTTACAGGCCGGGACAGGGGTTTTAGAGACCTTC.